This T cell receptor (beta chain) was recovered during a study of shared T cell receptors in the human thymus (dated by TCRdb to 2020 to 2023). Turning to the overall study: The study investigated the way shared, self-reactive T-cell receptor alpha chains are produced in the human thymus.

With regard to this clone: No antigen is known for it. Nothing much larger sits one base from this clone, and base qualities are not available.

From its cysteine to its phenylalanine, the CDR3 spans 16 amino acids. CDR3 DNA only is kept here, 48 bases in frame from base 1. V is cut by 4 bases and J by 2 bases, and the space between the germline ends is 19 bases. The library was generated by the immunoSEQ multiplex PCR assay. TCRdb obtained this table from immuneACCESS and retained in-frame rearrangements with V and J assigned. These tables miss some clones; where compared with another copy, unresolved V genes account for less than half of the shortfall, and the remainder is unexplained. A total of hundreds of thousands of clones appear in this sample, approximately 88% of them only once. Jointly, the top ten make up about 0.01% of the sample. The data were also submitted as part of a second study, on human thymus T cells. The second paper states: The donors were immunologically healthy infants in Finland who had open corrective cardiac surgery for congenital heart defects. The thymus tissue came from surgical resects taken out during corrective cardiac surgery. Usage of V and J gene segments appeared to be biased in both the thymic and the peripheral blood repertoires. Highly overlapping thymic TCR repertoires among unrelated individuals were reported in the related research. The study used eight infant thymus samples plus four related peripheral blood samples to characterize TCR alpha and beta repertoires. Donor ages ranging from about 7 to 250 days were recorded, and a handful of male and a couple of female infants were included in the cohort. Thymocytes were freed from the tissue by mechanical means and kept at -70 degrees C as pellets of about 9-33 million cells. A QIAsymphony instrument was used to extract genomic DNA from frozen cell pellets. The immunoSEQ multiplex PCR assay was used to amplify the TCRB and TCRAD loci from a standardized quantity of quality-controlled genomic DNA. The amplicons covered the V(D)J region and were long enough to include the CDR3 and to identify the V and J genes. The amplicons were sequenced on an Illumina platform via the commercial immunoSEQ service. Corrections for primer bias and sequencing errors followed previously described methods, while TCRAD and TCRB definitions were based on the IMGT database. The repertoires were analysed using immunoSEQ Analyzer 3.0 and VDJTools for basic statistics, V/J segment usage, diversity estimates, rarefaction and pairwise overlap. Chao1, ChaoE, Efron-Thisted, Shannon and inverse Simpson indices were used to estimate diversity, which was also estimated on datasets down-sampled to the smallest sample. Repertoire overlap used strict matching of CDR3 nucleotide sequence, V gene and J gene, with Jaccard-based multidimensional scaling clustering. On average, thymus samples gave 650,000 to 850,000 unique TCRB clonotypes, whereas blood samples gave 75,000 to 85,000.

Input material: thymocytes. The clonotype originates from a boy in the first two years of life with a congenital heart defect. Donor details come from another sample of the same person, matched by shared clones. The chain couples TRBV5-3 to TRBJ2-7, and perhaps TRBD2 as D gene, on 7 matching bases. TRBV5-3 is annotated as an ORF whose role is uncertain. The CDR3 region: CARSNRAGAVPYEQYF. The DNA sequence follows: TGTGCCAGAAGCAACAGGGCGGGAGCGGTTCCCTACGAGCAGTACTTC.